This T cell receptor beta chain came from a study of regulatory T cells in long-lasting Graves disease. The CDR3 is made up of 12 amino acids. The germline CDR1 and CDR2 sequences are GTSNPN and SVGIG (reference sequence). With 0 bases clipped from V and 14 bases from J, the junction kept 4 bases outside the gene matches. Arm-PCR of CDR3 regions and iRepertoire HTBI primers were used to build TCR beta libraries. TCRdb reprocessed the multiplex PCR reads with MiXCR, giving one entry per CDR3 protein. The table lists around 450,000 distinct CDR3 sequences, around 14% of them singletons. This clonotype was seen repeatedly, ten times or more. Time point specified: newly diagnosed GD, antithyroid drugs for less than 3 months. PBMCs were the source of the RNA used for TCR sequencing. Graves' disease diagnoses used American Thyroid Association guidelines. This same sample was also part of a study on T cells in Graves' hyperthyroidism and ophthalmopathy. This second study says: The hyperthyroidism was newly diagnosed and had lasted under 2 months; the patients were aged 18 to 65.

The chain has TRBV30 and TRBJ2-1; 10 nucleotides agree with TRBD2. Material: peripheral blood mononuclear cells (PBMCs), obtained at new diagnosis, from a patient treated with antithyroid drugs. The sequence was obtained from a woman in her 30s with Graves disease. CDR3: CAWSVQSGREFF. The CDR3 nucleotides read TGTGCCTGGAGTGTACAGAGCGGGAGGGAGTTCTTC.